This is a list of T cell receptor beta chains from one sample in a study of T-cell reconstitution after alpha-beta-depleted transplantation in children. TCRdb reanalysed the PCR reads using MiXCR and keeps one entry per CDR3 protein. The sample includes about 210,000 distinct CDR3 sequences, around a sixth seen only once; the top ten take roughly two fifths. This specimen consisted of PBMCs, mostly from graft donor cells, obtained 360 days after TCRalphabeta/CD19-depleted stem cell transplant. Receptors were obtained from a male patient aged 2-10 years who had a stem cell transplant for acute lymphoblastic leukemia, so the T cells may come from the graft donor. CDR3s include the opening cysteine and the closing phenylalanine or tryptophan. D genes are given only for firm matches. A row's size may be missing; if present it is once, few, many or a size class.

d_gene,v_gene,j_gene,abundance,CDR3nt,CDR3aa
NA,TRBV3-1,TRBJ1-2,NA,TGTGCCAGCAGCCCGGAGCTAAACTATGGCTACACCTTC,CASSPELNYGYTF
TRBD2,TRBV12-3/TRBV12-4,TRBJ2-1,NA,TGTGCCAGCAAGTCCCCGGGCAGCGGGAGTCGGTATGAGCAGTTCTTC,CASKSPGSGSRYEQFF
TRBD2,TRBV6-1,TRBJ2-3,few,TGTGCCAGCAGCGTGTCTAGCGGGAGTCGCACAGATACGCAGTATTTT,CASSVSSGSRTDTQYF
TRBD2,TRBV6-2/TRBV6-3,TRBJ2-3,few,TGTGCCAGCAGTTACACCGCGGGGGTGGCAGATACGCAGTATTTT,CASSYTAGVADTQYF
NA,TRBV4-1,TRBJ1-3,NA,TGCGCCAGCACCCGGGCGGCAGGCTCTGGAAACACCATATATTTT,CASTRAAGSGNTIYF
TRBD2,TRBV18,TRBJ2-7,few,TGTGCCAGCTCTCCTAGCGGGGGGCCCCCCTACGAGCAGTACTTC,CASSPSGGPPYEQYF
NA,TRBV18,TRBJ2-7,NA,TGTGCCAGCTCACCACCGTGGGGGATCCTCCCTGCCTACGAGCAGTACTTC,CASSPPWGILPAYEQYF
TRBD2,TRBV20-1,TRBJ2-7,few,TGCAGTGCTAGAGATCGGGGGGGATACCACAACGAGCAGTACTTC,CSARDRGGYHNEQYF
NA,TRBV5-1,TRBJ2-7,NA,TGCGCCAGCAGCTTGAGGGGAATAGAACAGAGCGTAACGTCCTACGAGCAGTACTTC,CASSLRGIEQSVTSYEQYF
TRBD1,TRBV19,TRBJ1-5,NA,TGTGCCAGTAGCGGGGACAGTGGGCAGCCCCAGCATTTT,CASSGDSGQPQHF
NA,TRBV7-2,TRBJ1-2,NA,TGTGCCAGCAGCTGGGTTGATCTGGGGGGATATGGCTACACCTTC,CASSWVDLGGYGYTF
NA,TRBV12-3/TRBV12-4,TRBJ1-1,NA,TGTGCCAGCAGTCCCACCGGGGGGCAAGCTTTCTTT,CASSPTGGQAFF
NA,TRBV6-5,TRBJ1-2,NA,TGTGCCAGCAGGTTACAGGGACTTCCCTATGGCTACACCTTC,CASRLQGLPYGYTF
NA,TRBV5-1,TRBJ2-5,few,TGCGCCAGCAGCTTCGGCCCAGAAGAGACCCAGTACTTC,CASSFGPEETQYF
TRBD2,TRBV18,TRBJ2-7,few,TGTGCCAGCTCACCACCGGGACTAGCGGGGGTATACGAGCAGTACTTC,CASSPPGLAGVYEQYF
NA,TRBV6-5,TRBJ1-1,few,TGTGCCAGCTTTTACGAGGGGATGAACACTGAAGCTTTCTTT,CASFYEGMNTEAFF
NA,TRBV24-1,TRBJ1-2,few,TGTGCCACCAGTGACCGCTATGGCTACACCTTC,CATSDRYGYTF
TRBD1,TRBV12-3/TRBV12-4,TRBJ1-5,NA,TGTGCCAGCAGCCAAGACAGGGGAGTCGGTCAGCCCCAGCATTTT,CASSQDRGVGQPQHF
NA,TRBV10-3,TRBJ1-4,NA,TGTGCCATCAGGAAGACAGAGAATGAAAAACTGTTTTTT,CAIRKTENEKLFF
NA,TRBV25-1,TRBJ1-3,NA,TGTGCCAGCACCCGAGACGGGAACACCATATATTTT,CASTRDGNTIYF
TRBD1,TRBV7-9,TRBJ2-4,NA,TGTGCCAGCAGCTCTACAGGGGTACGAAACATTCAGTACTTC,CASSSTGVRNIQYF
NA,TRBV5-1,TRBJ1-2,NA,TGCGCCAGCAGCTTGGGGGTCATTAGCTATGGCTACACCTTC,CASSLGVISYGYTF
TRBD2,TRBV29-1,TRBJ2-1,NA,TGCAGCGGGAGGAAGTTTCGAACTAGCGGGGGTCATGAGCAGTTCTTC,CSGRKFRTSGGHEQFF
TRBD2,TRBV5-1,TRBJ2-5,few,TGCGCCAGCAGCTTGGCCCCAGCGGGGAGGGAAGAGACCCAGTACTTC,CASSLAPAGREETQYF
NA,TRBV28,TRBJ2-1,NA,TGTGCCAGCAGTCTTCTAGGCGTTGAGCAGTTCTTC,CASSLLGVEQFF
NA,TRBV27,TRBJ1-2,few,TGTGCCAGCGGATTCCCCGGGGGCTATGGCTACACCTTC,CASGFPGGYGYTF
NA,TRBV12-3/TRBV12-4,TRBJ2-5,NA,TGTGCCAGCAGTTTAGAGTGGGGGCGTCTAGAGACCCAGTACTTC,CASSLEWGRLETQYF
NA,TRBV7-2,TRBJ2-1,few,TGTGCCAGCAGCTTAGCCCGGGACACAGGACTAACACGGACTTACAATGAGCAGTTCTTC,CASSLARDTGLTRTYNEQFF
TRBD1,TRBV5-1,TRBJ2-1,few,TGCGCCAGCAGCGATACCGGGACAGGGGACAATGAGCAGTTCTTC,CASSDTGTGDNEQFF
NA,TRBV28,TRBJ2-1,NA,TGTGCCAGCAGCCTAGGACGGAGGGGCAATGAGCAGTTCTTC,CASSLGRRGNEQFF
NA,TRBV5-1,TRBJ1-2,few,TGCGCCAGCAGCTTGGATCCGACAAGCGCCTATGGCTACACCTTC,CASSLDPTSAYGYTF
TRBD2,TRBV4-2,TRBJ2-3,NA,TGTGCCAGCAGCCAAGAGCTAGCGGGTGGATTAGATACGCAGTATTTT,CASSQELAGGLDTQYF
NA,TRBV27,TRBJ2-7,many,TGTGCCAGCAGTCGGGATTACGAGCAGTACTTC,CASSRDYEQYF
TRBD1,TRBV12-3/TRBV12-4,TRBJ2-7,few,TGTGCCAGCAGTTTAGGACAGGGGTGGTACGAGCAGTACTTC,CASSLGQGWYEQYF
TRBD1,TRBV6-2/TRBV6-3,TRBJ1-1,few,TGTGCCAGCAGTGCGATGGGGGGACAGGGTGCTGAAGCTTTCTTT,CASSAMGGQGAEAFF
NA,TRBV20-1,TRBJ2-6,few,TGCAGTGCTAGTGCAGGGACTGGGGCCAACGTCCTGACTTTC,CSASAGTGANVLTF
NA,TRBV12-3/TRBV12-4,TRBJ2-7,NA,TGTGCCAGCACCGCCCTAGGGTTACCCTACGAGCAGTACTTC,CASTALGLPYEQYF
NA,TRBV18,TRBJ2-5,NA,TGTGCCAGCTCACCACCCGGAGTTGAGACCCAGTACTTC,CASSPPGVETQYF
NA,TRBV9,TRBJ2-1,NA,TGTGCCAGCAGCGTAGGGGGGCCGGGGTATGAGCAGTTCTTC,CASSVGGPGYEQFF
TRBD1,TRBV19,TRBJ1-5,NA,TGTGCCAGTACCCAAAGGTCGGGACAGGATAGCAATCAGCCCCAGCATTTT,CASTQRSGQDSNQPQHF
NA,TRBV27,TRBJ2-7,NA,TGTGCCAGCAGTTTAATCGGGTCAGACGAGCAGTACTTC,CASSLIGSDEQYF
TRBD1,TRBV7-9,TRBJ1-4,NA,TGTGCCAGCAGACCCAAACTCGGACAGGTGCATAATGAAAAACTGTTTTTT,CASRPKLGQVHNEKLFF
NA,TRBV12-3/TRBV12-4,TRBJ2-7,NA,TGTGCCAGCAGCGAGACACCGTCCTCCTACGAGCAGTACTTC,CASSETPSSYEQYF
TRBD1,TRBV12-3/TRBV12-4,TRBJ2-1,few,TGTGCCAGCGTCCACGGGGACAGGGGTTACAATGAGCAGTTCTTC,CASVHGDRGYNEQFF
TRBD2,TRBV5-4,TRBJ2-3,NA,TGTGCCAGCAGCTTACGGCTAGCGGAAACAGATACGCAGTATTTT,CASSLRLAETDTQYF
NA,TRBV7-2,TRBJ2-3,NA,TGTGCCAGCAGCTTACCCTCGACAGGTTCTAGCACAGATACGCAGTATTTT,CASSLPSTGSSTDTQYF
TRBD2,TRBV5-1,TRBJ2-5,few,TGCGCCAGCAGCGCCCCTCACCAAGCGGGGGGTCAAGAGACCCAGTACTTC,CASSAPHQAGGQETQYF
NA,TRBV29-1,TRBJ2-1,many,TGCAGCGTTGGTGGGGGTTACGGGCCCAATGAGCAGTTCTTC,CSVGGGYGPNEQFF
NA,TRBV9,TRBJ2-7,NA,TGTGCCAGCAGCGTAGCGGCAGCCTCCTACGAGCAGTACTTC,CASSVAAASYEQYF
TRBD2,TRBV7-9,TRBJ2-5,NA,TGTGCCAGCAGCTTAGAAGCGGGAGGGCCGAAGGAGACCCAGTACTTC,CASSLEAGGPKETQYF
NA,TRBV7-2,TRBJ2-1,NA,TGTGCCAGCAGCTTGGTGGTCGGTGAGCAGTTCTTC,CASSLVVGEQFF
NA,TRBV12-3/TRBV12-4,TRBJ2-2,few,TGTGCCAGCAGTTTAAACACTCCGAACACCGGGGAGCTGTTTTTT,CASSLNTPNTGELFF
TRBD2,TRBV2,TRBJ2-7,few,TGTGCCAGCAGGGATACCGGGACTAGCTACGAGCAGTACTTC,CASRDTGTSYEQYF
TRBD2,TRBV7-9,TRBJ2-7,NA,TGTGCCCCCAGTCCCCCCCGACTTAGCGGGGAATCCTACGAGCAGTACTTC,CAPSPPRLSGESYEQYF